This TCR beta chain derives from a study of T-cell memory formation after mild COVID-19. TCRdb called the 5' RACE reads again in MiXCR, with one record for every CDR3 protein. The table records 250,000 to 300,000 distinct CDR3 sequences, 15% of them present only once. V shed 0 bases and J 3 bases; nucleotides not matched to a gene: 7. Per the germline V gene, CDR1 is SGHRS and CDR2 is YFSETQ. The CDR3 spans 17 residues. Sequencing was performed on PBMCs or a T cell subset sorted from them (not recorded which). The clonotype comes from a man aged 18 to 29 who had mild COVID-19 (a few samples of this study predate the infection). Cell type and time point are not known. V is TRBV5-1 and J is TRBJ2-7; 12 positions match TRBD2. The CDR3 spells CASSLANGLAGSYEQYF. CDR3 sequence (DNA): TGCGCCAGCAGCTTGGCCAATGGACTAGCGGGGAGCTACGAGCAGTACTTC.